These T cell receptor beta chains were read from a single sample in a study of technical replicates of blood from four donors. TCRdb keeps only in-frame clones here, not all; method: immunoSEQ multiplex PCR. Altogether about 56,000 clones are present, about 95% being singletons, with the ten largest covering 3.1%. Sequencing was carried out using PBMCs. The receptors stem from a human donor in good health. Some clones in this sample may be carry-over from other donors' samples. The CDR3 runs from the conserved cysteine through the conserved F or W. The D gene is left open where the match is weak. For some rows the clone size is stated as once, few or many, or as a class when expanded; others skip it.

CDR3 protein,CDR3 DNA,J gene,CDR3 length,V gene,D gene,clone size
CASSMIFAGSSGGTQYF,TGTGCCAGTAGTATGATATTCGCGGGAAGTAGTGGGGGGACCCAGTACTTC,TRBJ2-5,17,TRBV19,-,-
CASSSPPDTDHYGYTF,TGTGCCAGCAGCTCCCCTCCGGACACGGATCACTATGGCTACACCTTC,TRBJ1-2,16,TRBV7-9,-,-
CATSRTRGEFEKLFF,TGTGCCACCAGCAGAACCCGGGGAGAGTTTGAAAAACTGTTTTTT,TRBJ1-4,15,TRBV15,-,-
CASSITPGTGTDTQYF,TGTGCCAGCAGCATCACGCCAGGGACAGGAACAGATACGCAGTATTTT,TRBJ2-3,16,TRBV9,TRBD1,-
CASSAVAGVAMETQYF,TGTGCCAGCAGCGCAGTGGCGGGGGTAGCGATGGAGACCCAGTACTTC,TRBJ2-5,16,TRBV13,TRBD2,-
CASSEGDRGADTQYF,TGTGCCAGCAGTGAAGGGGACAGGGGAGCAGATACGCAGTATTTT,TRBJ2-3,15,TRBV6-1,TRBD1,-
CASSQVPLSYNSPLHF,TGTGCCAGCAGCCAAGTCCCCCTCTCCTATAATTCACCCCTCCACTTT,TRBJ1-6,16,TRBV4-2,-,few
CASSEDLRGPQPQHF,TGTGCCAGCAGTGAAGATCTCAGGGGGCCTCAGCCCCAGCATTTT,TRBJ1-5,15,TRBV2,TRBD1,once
CASSDKYNEQFF,TGTGCCAGCAGTGACAAATACAATGAGCAGTTCTTC,TRBJ2-1,12,TRBV25-1,-,-
CASSLSLAPYEQYF,TGTGCCAGCAGCTTGTCCCTAGCGCCTTACGAGCAGTACTTC,TRBJ2-7,14,TRBV5-4,-,-
CASSRLARGTDTQYF,TGTGCCAGCAGCCGACTAGCAAGGGGCACAGATACGCAGTATTTT,TRBJ2-3,15,TRBV11-1,TRBD2,-
CASSFTSGLTNEQFF,TGTGCCAGCAGCTTCACTAGCGGTTTAACCAATGAGCAGTTCTTC,TRBJ2-1,15,TRBV7-2,TRBD2,once
CSAETGNEQFF,TGCAGCGCCGAGACTGGCAATGAGCAGTTCTTC,TRBJ2-1,11,TRBV29-1,-,-
CASSLQAPGGYTF,TGTGCCAGCAGCTTGCAGGCTCCTGGTGGCTACACCTTC,TRBJ1-2,13,TRBV5-4,-,-
CASSYLVRGPTEAFF,TGTGCCAGCAGTTACCTGGTTCGAGGGCCCACTGAAGCTTTCTTT,TRBJ1-1,15,TRBV6-5,-,-
CASSPGQYNSPLHF,TGTGCCAGCAGCCCTGGACAGTATAATTCACCCCTCCACTTT,TRBJ1-6,14,TRBV13,-,-
CASNSHRNSPLHF,TGTGCCAGCAACTCCCACAGGAATTCACCCCTCCACTTT,TRBJ1-6,13,TRBV5-6,-,-
CASSQPRGQGLREQYF,TGCGCCAGCAGCCAACCACGGGGACAGGGATTGAGGGAGCAGTACTTC,TRBJ2-7,16,TRBV4-1,TRBD1,-
CASSITGNRNGELFF,TGTGCCAGCAGCATCACAGGGAATCGCAACGGGGAGCTGTTTTTT,TRBJ2-2,15,TRBV5-6,-,-
CASSLKAGVRGEQYF,TGCGCCAGCAGCTTAAAAGCGGGAGTCCGAGGCGAGCAGTACTTC,TRBJ2-7,15,TRBV5-1,TRBD2,-
CASSLDSLTYEQYF,TGTGCCAGCAGCTTGGACAGTCTCACCTACGAGCAGTACTTC,TRBJ2-7,14,TRBV5-6,-,once
CASSEARTGALPLHF,TGTGCCAGCAGTGAAGCGCGGACAGGAGCTTTACCCCTCCACTTT,TRBJ1-6,15,TRBV6-1,TRBD1,-
CASSLGGTGGGYEQYF,TGTGCCAGCAGCTTAGGCGGGACAGGGGGTGGGTACGAGCAGTACTTC,TRBJ2-7,16,TRBV7-2,TRBD1,-
CASSETGSTKGTDTQYF,TGTGCCAGCAGTGAAACGGGTAGCACTAAAGGAACAGATACGCAGTATTTT,TRBJ2-3,17,TRBV6-1,-,-
CASSLDLLETQYF,TGCGCCAGCAGCTTGGATCTTTTAGAGACCCAGTACTTC,TRBJ2-5,13,TRBV5-1,-,-
CASSQTTSGSADTQYF,TGTGCCAGCAGCCAGACGACTAGCGGGAGTGCAGATACGCAGTATTTT,TRBJ2-3,16,TRBV4-2,TRBD2,medium-sized
CACTDQGAKAPYF,TGTGCCTGCACAGACCAGGGGGCCAAAGCCCCTTACTTC,TRBJ2-7,13,TRBV30,TRBD1,-
CASRLLTGELFF,TGTGCCAGCCGACTTCTAACCGGGGAGCTGTTTTTT,TRBJ2-2,12,TRBV2,-,-
CATSASGGSTDTQYF,TGTGCAACTTCGGCTAGCGGGGGATCCACAGATACGCAGTATTTT,TRBJ2-3,15,TRBV7-2,TRBD2,-
CASSLVKANTDTQYF,TGTGCCAGCAGCTTAGTTAAAGCAAACACAGATACGCAGTATTTT,TRBJ2-3,15,TRBV7-9,-,-
CASSFWGLAARGTQYF,TGTGCCAGCAGCTTCTGGGGACTAGCGGCCCGGGGGACCCAGTACTTC,TRBJ2-5,16,TRBV11-2,TRBD2,-
CASSLGGGGLYNEQFF,TGTGCCAGCAGCTTAGGTGGGGGGGGTTTATACAATGAGCAGTTCTTC,TRBJ2-1,16,TRBV7-2,TRBD2,-
CASSLIAGGPGTGELFF,TGCGCCAGCAGCTTGATCGCGGGGGGGCCGGGCACCGGGGAGCTGTTTTTT,TRBJ2-2,17,TRBV5-1,TRBD2,-
CASSSSGVSYEQYF,TGTGCCAGCAGCTCGAGCGGGGTTTCCTACGAGCAGTACTTC,TRBJ2-7,14,TRBV7-8,TRBD2,-
CASRRGQNNEKLFF,TGTGCCAGCAGACGTGGGCAGAATAATGAAAAACTGTTTTTT,TRBJ1-4,14,TRBV6-5,-,-
CASSPGTGELHGYTF,TGCGCCAGCAGCCCAGGGACAGGGGAACTTCATGGCTACACCTTC,TRBJ1-2,15,TRBV5-1,TRBD1,-
CASSSGTSSTDTQYF,TGTGCCAGCAGCTCCGGGACTAGCAGCACAGATACGCAGTATTTT,TRBJ2-3,15,TRBV5-4,TRBD2,-
CASSTDRVVSGELFF,TGTGCCAGTAGCACCGACAGGGTGGTATCCGGGGAGCTGTTTTTT,TRBJ2-2,15,TRBV19,TRBD1,-
CSARSVYNEQFF,TGCAGCGCCCGTAGCGTTTACAATGAGCAGTTCTTC,TRBJ2-1,12,TRBV29-1,-,-
CASSPSRGGLRMAKNIQYF,TGTGCCAGCAGCCCATCTCGCGGGGGCCTCCGTATGGCCAAAAACATTCAGTACTTC,TRBJ2-4,19,TRBV11-2,-,few
CASSSGTGFYGYTF,TGTGCCAGCAGTTCGGGGACAGGCTTCTATGGCTACACCTTC,TRBJ1-2,14,TRBV6-5,TRBD1,once
CSARQTEQFF,TGCAGTGCTCGACAGACAGAGCAGTTCTTC,TRBJ2-1,10,TRBV20-1,-,-
CASSSEGAPHYEQYF,TGTGCCAGCAGCAGCGAGGGGGCTCCACACTACGAGCAGTACTTC,TRBJ2-7,15,TRBV7-9,TRBD1,-